These 28 T cell receptor beta chains came from one sample sequenced in a study of blood T cell repertoires in COVID-19. Profiled with immunoSEQ multiplex PCR; TCRdb holds only in-frame clones, not every one. The sample shows about 380,000 clones, approximately 81% of them seen only once. The sequenced material came from peripheral blood. These receptors all come from a woman under 30 with acute or convalescent COVID-19.

CDR3 sequence reads: CASSDRQEADTQYF. The CDR3 nucleotides read TGTGCCAGCAGTGATCGACAGGAGGCCGATACGCAGTATTTT. This rearrangement joins TRBV6-4 to TRBJ2-3; tentative D call: TRBD1 (6 bases). Looked up from germline, CDR1 is MRHNA and CDR2 is SNTAGT. The CDR3 runs 14 residues. The V and J ends lost 3 bases and 6 bases respectively, with 13 bases between them.

The rearrangement uses TRBV9 and TRBJ2-7, with a tentative D call TRBD1 (6 bases). Germline V lookup: CDR1 SGDLS, CDR2 YYNGEE. The V and J ends lost 0 bases and 1 base respectively, with 8 bases between them. The CDR3 is made up of 14 amino acids. The CDR3 DNA sequence: TGTGCCAGCAGCGTAGAGGACAGATCCTACGAGCAGTACTTC. It encodes CASSVEDRSYEQYF. Complete variable domain (other parts from reference TRBV9 and TRBJ2-7): DSGVTQTPKHLITATGQRVTLRCSPRSGDLSVYWYQQSLDQGLQFLIQYYNGEERAKGNILERFSAQQFPDLHSELNLSSLELGDSALYFCASSVEDRSYEQYFGPGTRLTVT.

V is TRBV19 and J is TRBJ1-2, with D possibly being TRBD1 (6 bases). This CDR3 is 14 amino acids long. Germline V gene sequence: CDR1 LNHDA, CDR2 SQIVND (reference sequence). V dropped 3 bases and J dropped 7 bases, with 15 bases sitting between them. Written as DNA, the CDR3 is TGTGCCAGTAGTATGGAGCGGGACATAGGTGGCTACACCTTC. Translating it yields CASSMERDIGGYTF.

The V and J genes are TRBV15 and TRBJ1-6, with D maybe TRBD1 (5 bases). The germline gives CDR1 LNHNV, CDR2 YYDKDF (reference sequence). Trimming shortened V by 5 bases and J by 8 bases, and 16 bases separated the two germline ends. CDR3 size: 15 residues. The CDR3: CATSLEPQGDSPLHF. The CDR3 nucleotides read TGTGCCACCAGCCTGGAGCCTCAAGGGGATTCACCCCTCCACTTT.

This chain uses TRBV6-6 with TRBJ2-1, with 8 nucleotides matching TRBD1. Germline V gives CDR1 MNHNY, CDR2 SVGAGI (reference sequence). With 5 bases clipped from V and 4 bases from J, the junction kept 16 bases outside the gene matches. CDR3 size: 18 residues. The CDR3 protein is CASSPLWGDRGLYNEQFF. CDR3 coding DNA: TGTGCCAGCAGTCCACTATGGGGCGACAGGGGCCTTTACAATGAGCAGTTCTTC.

In this sample, this clone turned up a few times. The V call is TRBV15, the J call TRBJ1-5, with D maybe TRBD1 (6 bases). Per the germline V gene, CDR1 is LNHNV and CDR2 is YYDKDF (reference sequence). V was cut by 4 bases and J by 4 bases, with 11 bases left in between. The CDR3 runs to 14 residues. The CDR3 here is CATSTGTINQPQHF. In nucleotides, the CDR3 is TGTGCCACCAGCACCGGGACAATAAATCAGCCCCAGCATTTT.

This chain connects TRBV4-1 to TRBJ1-6, with D unclear. V lost 1 base to trimming and J lost 14 bases, with 12 bases between them. The CDR3 extends over 13 amino acids. Germline loops: CDR1 MGHRA, CDR2 YSYEKL. DNA of the CDR3: TGCGCCAGCAGCCAAGTGGGCGGGAGGACCCTCCACTTT. Encoded protein: CASSQVGGRTLHF.

The CDR3 is CSIKTGVNQPQHF. The DNA for the CDR3 is TGCAGCATAAAAACAGGGGTCAATCAGCCCCAGCATTTT. V gene TRBV29-1 combines with J gene TRBJ1-5; 7 bases match TRBD1. V trimming: 8 bases; J trimming: 3 bases; junction bases outside the gene matches: 7. CDR1 and CDR2 from the germline V gene are SQVTM and ANQGSEA. The CDR3 length is 13 residues.

The V gene is TRBV19, the J gene TRBJ2-5; 10 nucleotides agree with TRBD1. After removal of 3 bases from V and 4 bases from J, the junction contained 5 bases not matched to a gene. The CDR3 totals 15 residues. Germline CDR1 reads LNHDA; CDR2 reads SQIVND (reference sequence). This CDR3 reads CASSIGRQGAETQYF. CDR3 DNA sequence: TGTGCCAGTAGTATTGGTAGACAGGGGGCAGAGACCCAGTACTTC.

This chain links TRBV12-5 with TRBJ2-7; a weak D match, TRBD1 (5 bases). V was trimmed by 0 bases and J by 3 bases, leaving 21 bases between them. The CDR3 sequence is 18 residues long. Germline V CDR1 and CDR2: LGHNT, FRNRAP. The chain's CDR3 is CASGLVHGQSSGFYEQYF. The CDR3 coding sequence is TGTGCTAGTGGTTTGGTACATGGGCAAAGCTCAGGGTTCTACGAGCAGTACTTC.

The chain employs TRBV2 and TRBJ2-5; 12 bases agree with TRBD2. The CDR3 covers 15 residues. CDR1 and CDR2 (germline): SNHLY, FYNNEI. V lost 6 bases and J lost 2; bases outside the gene matches: 4. This CDR3 is CASRQGLAGQETQYF. The DNA for the CDR3 is TGTGCCAGCAGACAGGGACTAGCGGGTCAAGAGACCCAGTACTTC.

The chain uses TRBV5-1 and TRBJ2-4, with D maybe TRBD2 (5 bases). V dropped 0 bases and J dropped 6 bases, with 19 bases sitting between them. The CDR3 is made up of 17 amino acids. From germline, CDR1 is SGHRS and CDR2 YFSETQ. CDR3 coding DNA: TGCGCCAGCAGCTTGGGTTCGGGGTGGTGGATCGGAAACATTCAGTACTTC. This encodes CASSLGSGWWIGNIQYF.

The V gene is TRBV6-5, the J gene TRBJ2-3; 13 bases fit TRBD2. Looked up from germline, CDR1 is MNHEY and CDR2 is SVGAGI. The CDR3 consists of 15 residues. The J segment lost 5 bases and the V segment lost 6 bases, leaving 5 bases of the junction unmatched. CDR3 amino acids: CASRVTSGRVDTQYF. As DNA, the CDR3 is TGTGCCAGCAGGGTTACTAGCGGGAGGGTAGATACGCAGTATTTT.

The rearrangement links TRBV21-1 to TRBJ2-1; the table's D gene call, TRBD2, was not cross checked with the DNA. TRBV21-1 is designated a pseudogene. The CDR3 runs 14 residues. CDR3 in amino acids: CASSKGTSWREQFF. In DNA form, the CDR3 reads TGTGCCAGCAGCAAGGGGACTAGCTGGCGGGAGCAGTTCTTC.

This sequence joins TRBV19 and TRBJ1-5, with a possible D match to TRBD1 (5 bases). The CDR3 extends over 18 amino acids. V was shortened by 0 bases and J by 0 bases, with 15 bases between the two germline ends. The germline CDR1 and CDR2 sequences are LNHDA and SQIVND (reference sequence). The CDR3 loop reads CASSIDPRDFYSNQPQHF. CDR3 in DNA: TGTGCCAGTAGTATAGATCCTCGGGACTTTTATAGCAATCAGCCCCAGCATTTT.

The J gene is TRBJ2-5, the V gene TRBV5-1; 10 bases are a match to TRBD1. The CDR3 is 13 amino acids. Per germline, CDR1 SGHRS and CDR2 YFSETQ. V shed 8 bases, J shed 7 bases, and the junction held 8 bases outside the gene matches. The CDR3 DNA follows: TGCGCCAGTCGGGACAGGGGATTAGTGACCCAGTACTTC. Protein: CASRDRGLVTQYF.

This clone was counted a few times. The rearrangement links TRBV6-5 to TRBJ2-1; 9 nucleotides match TRBD1. This CDR3 has 15 residues. Germline assignment: CDR1 MNHEY and CDR2 SVGAGI. V lost 7 bases and J lost 4; bases outside the gene matches: 8. CDR3 region: CASKGGTGLYNEQFF. The CDR3 nucleotides read TGTGCCAGCAAAGGAGGGACAGGGTTATACAATGAGCAGTTCTTC.

V and J are TRBV2 and TRBJ1-6; D perhaps matches TRBD1 (5 bases). Germline V lookup: CDR1 SNHLY, CDR2 FYNNEI. CDR3 length equals 13 residues. The V gene lost 2 bases and the J gene lost 9 bases, with 8 bases spanning the gap. The CDR3 sequence: CASSETGPSPLHF. The CDR3 nucleotides read TGTGCCAGCAGTGAAACAGGTCCTTCACCCCTCCACTTT.

This rearrangement joins TRBV19 to TRBJ1-4; 7 bases line up with TRBD1. V lost 3 bases, J lost 2 bases, and 3 bases stayed unmatched. The V gene's germline CDR1 is LNHDA and CDR2 SQIVND (reference sequence). This CDR3 is 15 amino acids long. This chain's CDR3 is CASSMVGQTNEKLFF. The CDR3 bases are TGTGCCAGTAGTATGGTGGGACAGACTAATGAAAAACTGTTTTTT.

A note on this clone: This same CDR3 is encoded by further DNA sequences in the sample. The chain is built from TRBV19 and TRBJ1-1; the D gene is possibly TRBD1 (5 bases). The V gene's germline CDR1 is LNHDA and CDR2 SQIVND (reference sequence). V dropped 5 bases and J dropped 5 bases, with 9 bases sitting between them. This CDR3 region has 12 residues. In nucleotides, the CDR3 is TGTGCCAGTAGTTGGGAGGGGACTGAAGCTTTCTTT. As protein: CASSWEGTEAFF.

CDR3 residues: CAWSVPKNRGTYEQYF. The CDR3 DNA follows: TGTGCCTGGAGTGTGCCTAAAAACAGGGGAACCTACGAGCAGTACTTC. The rearrangement links TRBV30 to TRBJ2-7; the match to TRBD1 covers 7 bases. The CDR3 has 16 residues. With 0 bases clipped from V and 2 bases from J, the junction kept 10 bases outside the gene matches. Germline V gives CDR1 GTSNPN, CDR2 SVGIG (reference sequence).

The DNA of the CDR3 is TGTGCCAGCAGGGATGAGGTGGTCTTCGAGGGGAACACTGAAGCTTTCTTT. Translating it yields CASRDEVVFEGNTEAFF. The chain links TRBV5-4 to TRBJ1-1, with no clear D. Deletions cut 5 bases from V and 1 base from J, with 21 bases between. Germline V gives CDR1 SGHNT, CDR2 YYREEE (reference sequence). CDR3 length: 17 amino acids.

This chain connects TRBV18 to TRBJ2-2, with D perhaps matching TRBD2 (6 bases). Per the germline V gene, CDR1 is KGHSH and CDR2 is LQKENI. Trimming took 0 bases from V and 1 from J, leaving 12 bases between them. This CDR3 is built from 17 residues. The CDR3 region is CASSPPGGTQNTGELFF. Written as DNA, the CDR3 is TGTGCCAGCTCACCACCTGGCGGGACCCAGAACACCGGGGAGCTGTTTTTT.

This sequence joins TRBV4-2 and TRBJ1-1, with D perhaps TRBD1 (5 bases). Deletions cut 4 bases from V and 0 bases from J, with 12 bases between. CDR1 is LGHNA, CDR2 YNFKEQ, per germline. The CDR3 loop spans 15 amino acids. The CDR3 DNA reads TGTGCCAGCAGCCCAAGACAGATCATGAACACTGAAGCTTTCTTT. This codes for CASSPRQIMNTEAFF.

The chain couples TRBV24-1 to TRBJ2-6; 9 bases fit TRBD1. The CDR3 loop spans 18 amino acids. V dropped 9 bases and J dropped 0; count of bases not matched to a gene: 11. In germline, CDR1 is KGHDR, CDR2 SFDVKD. The CDR3 region has the DNA TGTGCCACCTCAGGGATACAGGGGGCCCCCTCTGGGGCCAACGTCCTGACTTTC. Translation gives CATSGIQGAPSGANVLTF.

CDR3 sequence: CSVDTGSRGAFF. In nucleotides, the CDR3 is TGCAGCGTGGACACAGGGTCGCGCGGGGCTTTCTTT. V gene TRBV29-1 combines with J gene TRBJ1-1, with D perhaps TRBD1 (6 bases). Germline assignment: CDR1 SQVTM and CDR2 ANQGSEA. The CDR3 loop spans 12 amino acids. V dropped 6 bases and J dropped 11 bases, with 19 bases sitting between them.

The J gene is TRBJ2-3, the V gene TRBV4-1; 9 bases are a match to TRBD1. The V gene end was trimmed by 0 bases and the J gene end by 4 bases; junction bases not matched to a gene: 11. The CDR3 has 18 amino acids. Germline-derived CDR1 and CDR2 are MGHRA and YSYEKL. CDR3 protein: CASSQDLGGTGIPDTQYF. The DNA for the CDR3 is TGCGCCAGCAGCCAAGACCTCGGAGGGACAGGGATCCCAGATACGCAGTATTTT.

The J gene is TRBJ1-4, the V gene TRBV5-1; D unresolved. Looked up from germline, CDR1 is SGHRS and CDR2 is YFSETQ. The CDR3 is made up of 14 amino acids. The V and J ends lost 2 bases and 8 bases respectively, with 13 bases between them. The DNA of the CDR3 is TGCGCCAGCAGCTTCGGCACCGGGAGAGAAAAACTGTTTTTT. Amino acids: CASSFGTGREKLFF.